Presented here are 11 T cell receptor beta chains from one specimen sequenced in a study of blood T cell repertoires in COVID-19. Clones were read by immunoSEQ multiplex PCR, and TCRdb kept only the in-frame ones, dropping some. The repertoire includes tens of thousands of clones, around 87% of them detected once, and roughly 3.6% sits in the top ten. Input material: peripheral blood. These receptors were obtained from an older man with active COVID-19.

The rearrangement uses TRBV7-6 and TRBJ1-1; D not resolved. V dropped 1 base and J dropped 5 bases, with 17 bases sitting between them. The CDR3 loop spans 16 amino acids. In germline, CDR1 is SGHVS, CDR2 FNYEAQ. As DNA, the CDR3 is TGTGCCAGCAGCTTAGTTGTAGGGAGGGTATTGACTGAAGCTTTCTTT. Residues: CASSLVVGRVLTEAFF.

This sequence joins TRBV3-1 (or the pseudogene TRBV3-2) and TRBJ1-2; D gene uncertain. The CDR3 runs to 13 residues. Germline-derived CDR1 and CDR2 are LGHDT and YNNKEL (reference sequence). The V end lost 3 bases, the J end lost 0 bases, and 5 bases lay between the germline ends. As DNA, the CDR3 is TGTGCCAGCAGCCATGAGGCTAACTATGGCTACACCTTC. It yields the protein CASSHEANYGYTF.

The genes are TRBV19 and TRBJ2-6; 9 nucleotides match TRBD1. The CDR3 consists of 16 residues. Germline lookup yields CDR1 LNHDA and CDR2 SQIVND (reference sequence). V lost 6 bases to trimming and J lost 1 base; unmatched junction nucleotides: 4. This CDR3 reads CASSRDRASGANVLTF. In DNA, the CDR3 is TGTGCCAGTAGCCGGGACAGGGCATCTGGGGCCAACGTCCTGACTTTC.

The chain carries TRBV3-1 (or the pseudogene TRBV3-2) and TRBJ1-1, with TRBD1 matching 8 bases. V gave up 3 bases and J gave up 7 bases; unmatched junction bases: 1. The CDR3 has 12 amino acids. CDR1 is LGHDT and CDR2 is YNNKEL in the germline V gene (reference sequence). This CDR3 reads CASSHDRGEAFF. The CDR3 nucleotides read TGTGCCAGCAGCCATGACAGGGGTGAAGCTTTCTTT.

This rearrangement joins TRBV10-3 to TRBJ1-1, with no clear D. The CDR3 totals 14 residues. Trimming stripped 2 bases from V and 1 base from J, with 8 bases between. Germline V CDR1 and CDR2: ENHRY, SYGVKD. The CDR3 nucleotides read TGTGCCATCAGTGAGGGCCCAGGGAACACTGAAGCTTTCTTT. This gives the protein CAISEGPGNTEAFF.

This clone was seen just once. The chain couples TRBV7-2 to TRBJ2-4; 8 nucleotides align to TRBD1. J was trimmed by 8 bases and V by 5 bases; bases with no gene match: 8. CDR1 is SGHTA, CDR2 FQGNSA, per germline. The CDR3 loop spans 14 amino acids. CDR3 residues: CASSRTGYRDIQYF. The CDR3 DNA is TGTGCCAGCAGCCGGACAGGGTATAGGGACATTCAGTACTTC.

CDR3 protein: CASSLVGGSRSYNEQFF. The CDR3 bases are TGTGCCAGCAGCTTAGTCGGGGGTTCGCGCTCCTACAATGAGCAGTTCTTC. The rearrangement joins TRBV7-6 to TRBJ2-1; weak D call: TRBD2 (6 bases). The CDR3 is made up of 17 amino acids. V was shortened by 1 base and J by 0 bases, with 13 bases between the two germline ends. The germline V gene encodes CDR1 SGHVS and CDR2 FNYEAQ.

The chain has TRBV14 and TRBJ1-1; no firm D call. Trimming removed 3 bases at V and 1 base at J, with 21 bases between. Germline V gene lookup returns CDR1 SGHDN and CDR2 FVKESK. The CDR3 spans 18 residues. DNA for the CDR3: TGTGCCAGCAGCCAGTCGGGCAGGACCGCGGGTACGAACACTGAAGCTTTCTTT. Translation: CASSQSGRTAGTNTEAFF.

The rearrangement links TRBV5-8 to TRBJ2-4; perhaps TRBD2 as D (7 bases). CDR1 SGHTS and CDR2 YDEGEE come from the germline V gene. The CDR3 sequence is 16 residues long. The germline V and J ends were trimmed by 4 bases and 6 bases, with 20 bases remaining between them. CDR3 region: CASSRGDYPSGNIQYF. As DNA, the CDR3 is TGTGCCAGCAGCAGGGGGGACTACCCCTCGGGAAACATTCAGTACTTC.

The gene calls are TRBV7-2 and TRBJ2-2, with 7 bases that match TRBD2. V was clipped by 5 bases and J by 4 bases; unmatched bases: 7. Germline CDR1 reads SGHTA; CDR2 reads FQGNSA. The CDR3 consists of 15 residues. The CDR3 loop is CASSPTSVGTGELFF. The CDR3 nucleotides are TGTGCCAGCAGCCCAACTAGCGTTGGCACCGGGGAGCTGTTTTTT.

The chain employs TRBV5-1 and TRBJ2-7; D uncertain. The germline V gene encodes CDR1 SGHRS and CDR2 YFSETQ. The CDR3 runs 14 residues. V was clipped by 4 bases and J by 0 bases, with 11 bases between them. CDR3: CASSQERSSYEQYF. CDR3 sequence (DNA): TGCGCCAGCAGCCAAGAAAGGAGCTCCTACGAGCAGTACTTC.